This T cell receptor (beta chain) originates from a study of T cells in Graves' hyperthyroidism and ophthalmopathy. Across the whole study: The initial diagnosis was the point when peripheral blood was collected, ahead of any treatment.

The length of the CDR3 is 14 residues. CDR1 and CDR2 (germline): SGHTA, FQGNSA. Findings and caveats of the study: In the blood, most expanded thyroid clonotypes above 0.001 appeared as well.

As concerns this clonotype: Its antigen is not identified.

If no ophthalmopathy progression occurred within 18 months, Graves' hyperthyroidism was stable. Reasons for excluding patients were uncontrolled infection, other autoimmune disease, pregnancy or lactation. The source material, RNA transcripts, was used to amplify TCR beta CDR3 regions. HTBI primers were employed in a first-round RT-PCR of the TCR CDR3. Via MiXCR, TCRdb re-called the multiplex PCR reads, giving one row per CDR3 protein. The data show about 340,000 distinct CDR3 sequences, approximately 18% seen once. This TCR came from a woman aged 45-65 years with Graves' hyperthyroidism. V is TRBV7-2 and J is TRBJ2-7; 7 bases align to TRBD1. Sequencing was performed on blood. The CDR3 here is CASSRGPGTYERYV. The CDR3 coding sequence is TGTGCCAGCAGCAGGGGGCCAGGGACCTACGAGCGGTACGTC.